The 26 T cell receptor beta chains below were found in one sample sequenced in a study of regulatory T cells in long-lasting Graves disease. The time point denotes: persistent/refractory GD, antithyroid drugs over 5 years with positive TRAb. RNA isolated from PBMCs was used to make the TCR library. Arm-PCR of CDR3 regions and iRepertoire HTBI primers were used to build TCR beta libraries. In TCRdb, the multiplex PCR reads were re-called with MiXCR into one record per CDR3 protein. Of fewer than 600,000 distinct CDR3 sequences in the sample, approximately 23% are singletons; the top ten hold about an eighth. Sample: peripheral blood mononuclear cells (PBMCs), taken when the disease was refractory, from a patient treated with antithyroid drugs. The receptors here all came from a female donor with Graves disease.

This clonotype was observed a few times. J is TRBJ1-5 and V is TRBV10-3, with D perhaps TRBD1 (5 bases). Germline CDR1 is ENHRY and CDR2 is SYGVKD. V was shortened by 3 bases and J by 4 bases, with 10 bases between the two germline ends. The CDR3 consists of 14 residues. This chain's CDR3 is CAISEGENNQPQHF. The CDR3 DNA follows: TGTGCCATCAGTGAAGGGGAAAATAATCAGCCCCAGCATTTT.

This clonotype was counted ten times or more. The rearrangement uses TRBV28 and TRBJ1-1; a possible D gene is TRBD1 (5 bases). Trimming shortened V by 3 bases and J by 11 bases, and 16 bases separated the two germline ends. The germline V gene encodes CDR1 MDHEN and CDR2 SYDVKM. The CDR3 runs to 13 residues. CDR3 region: CASSFGFRGIAFF. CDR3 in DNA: TGTGCCAGCAGTTTCGGTTTTAGGGGTATTGCTTTCTTT.

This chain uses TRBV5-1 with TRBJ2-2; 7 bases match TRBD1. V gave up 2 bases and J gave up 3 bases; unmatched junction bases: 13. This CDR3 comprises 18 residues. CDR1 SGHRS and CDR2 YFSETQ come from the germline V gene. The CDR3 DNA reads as TGCGCCAGCAGCTTTGTACCCCAGGGGGTTAGTGACACCGGGGAGCTGTTTTTT. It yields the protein CASSFVPQGVSDTGELFF.

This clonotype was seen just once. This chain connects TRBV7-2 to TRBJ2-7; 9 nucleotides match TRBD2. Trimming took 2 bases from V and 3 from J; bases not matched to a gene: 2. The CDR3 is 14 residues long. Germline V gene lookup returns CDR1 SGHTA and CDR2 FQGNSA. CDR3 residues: CASSLLTSGYEQYF. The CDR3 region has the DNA TGTGCCAGCAGCTTATTGACTAGCGGCTACGAGCAGTACTTC. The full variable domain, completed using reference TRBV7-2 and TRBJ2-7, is GAGVSQSPSNKVTEKGKDVELRCDPISGHTALYWYRQSLGQGLEFLIYFQGNSAPDKSGLPSDRFSAERTGGSVSTLTIQRTQQEDSAVYLCASSLLTSGYEQYFGPGTRLTVT.

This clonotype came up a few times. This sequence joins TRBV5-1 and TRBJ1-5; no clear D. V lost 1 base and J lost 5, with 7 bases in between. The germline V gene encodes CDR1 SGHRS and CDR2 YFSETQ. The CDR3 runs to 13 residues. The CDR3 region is CASSLNPDQPQHF. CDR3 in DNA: TGCGCCAGCAGCTTGAATCCCGATCAGCCCCAGCATTTT.

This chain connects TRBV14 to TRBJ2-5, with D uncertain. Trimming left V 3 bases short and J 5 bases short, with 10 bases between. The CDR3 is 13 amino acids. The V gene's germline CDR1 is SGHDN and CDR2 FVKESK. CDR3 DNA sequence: TGTGCCAGCAGCCACGCAATGGGGGAGACCCAGTACTTC. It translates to CASSHAMGETQYF.

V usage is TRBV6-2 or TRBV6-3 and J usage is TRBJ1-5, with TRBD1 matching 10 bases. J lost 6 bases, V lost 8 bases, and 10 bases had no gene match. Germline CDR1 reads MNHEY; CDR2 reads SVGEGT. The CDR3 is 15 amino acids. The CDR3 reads CASRPGQGIFQPQHF. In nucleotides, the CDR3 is TGTGCCAGCCGACCGGGACAGGGGATATTTCAGCCCCAGCATTTT.

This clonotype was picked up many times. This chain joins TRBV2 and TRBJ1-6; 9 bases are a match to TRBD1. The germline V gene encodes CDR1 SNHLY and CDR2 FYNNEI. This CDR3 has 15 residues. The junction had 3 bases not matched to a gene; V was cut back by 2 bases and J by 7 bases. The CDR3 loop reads CASSELTGGNSPLHF. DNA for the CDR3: TGTGCCAGCAGTGAACTGACAGGGGGAAATTCACCCCTCCACTTT.

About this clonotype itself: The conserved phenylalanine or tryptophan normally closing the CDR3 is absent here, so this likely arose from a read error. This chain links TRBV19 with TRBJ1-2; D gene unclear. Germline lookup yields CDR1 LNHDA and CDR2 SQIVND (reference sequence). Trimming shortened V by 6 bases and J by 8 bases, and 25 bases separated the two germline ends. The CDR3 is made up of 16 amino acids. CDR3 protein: CASSPTLGTFYSGYTL. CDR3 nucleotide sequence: TGTGCCAGTAGCCCCACCCTTGGCACTTTTTATTCGGGCTACACCCTC.

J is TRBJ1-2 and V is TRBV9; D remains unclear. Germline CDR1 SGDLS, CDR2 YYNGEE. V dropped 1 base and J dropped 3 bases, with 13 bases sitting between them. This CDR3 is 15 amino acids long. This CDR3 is CASSVSPRADYGYTF. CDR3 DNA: TGTGCCAGCAGCGTATCTCCGAGGGCGGACTATGGCTACACCTTC.

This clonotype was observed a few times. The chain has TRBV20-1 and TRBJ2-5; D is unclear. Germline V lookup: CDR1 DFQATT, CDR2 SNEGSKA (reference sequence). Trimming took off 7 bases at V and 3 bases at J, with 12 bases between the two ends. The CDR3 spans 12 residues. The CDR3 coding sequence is TGCAGTGGCGGTCCGAACGAAGAGACCCAGTACTTC. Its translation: CSGGPNEETQYF.

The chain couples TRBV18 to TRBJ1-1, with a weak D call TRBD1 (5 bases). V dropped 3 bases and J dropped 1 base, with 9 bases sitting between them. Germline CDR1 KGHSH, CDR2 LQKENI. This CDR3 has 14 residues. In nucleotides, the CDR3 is TGTGCCAGCTCACCCCAGACAGAGAACACTGAAGCTTTCTTT. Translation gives CASSPQTENTEAFF. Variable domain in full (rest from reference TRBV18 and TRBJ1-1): NAGVMQNPRHLVRRRGQEARLRCSPMKGHSHVYWYRQLPEEGLKFMVYLQKENIIDESGMPKERFSAEFPKEGPSILRIQQVVRGDSAAYFCASSPQTENTEAFFGQGTRLTVV.

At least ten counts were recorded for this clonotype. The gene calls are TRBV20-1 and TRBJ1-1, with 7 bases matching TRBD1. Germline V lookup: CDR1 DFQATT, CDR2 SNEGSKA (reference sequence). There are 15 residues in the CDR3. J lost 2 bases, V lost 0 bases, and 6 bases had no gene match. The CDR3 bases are TGCAGTGCTAGAGATCAGGGGGGTACAAACACTGAAGCTTTCTTT. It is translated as CSARDQGGTNTEAFF.

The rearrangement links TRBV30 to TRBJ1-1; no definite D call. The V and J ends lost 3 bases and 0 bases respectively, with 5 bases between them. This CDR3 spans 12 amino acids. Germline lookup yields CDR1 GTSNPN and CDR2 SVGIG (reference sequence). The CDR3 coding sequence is TGTGCCTGGAGGCCGGTGAACACTGAAGCTTTCTTT. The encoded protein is CAWRPVNTEAFF.

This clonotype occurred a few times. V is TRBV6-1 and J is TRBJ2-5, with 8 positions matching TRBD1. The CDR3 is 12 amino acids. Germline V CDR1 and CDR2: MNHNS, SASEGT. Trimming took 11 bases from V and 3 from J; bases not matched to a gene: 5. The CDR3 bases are TGTGCCGGGGGGACAGGAAAAGAGACCCAGTACTTC. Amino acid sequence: CAGGTGKETQYF.

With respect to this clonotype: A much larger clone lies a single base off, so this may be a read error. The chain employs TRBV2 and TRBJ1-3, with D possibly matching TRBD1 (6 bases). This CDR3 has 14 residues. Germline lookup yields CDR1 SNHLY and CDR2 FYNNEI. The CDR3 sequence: CASSSLGAGNIIYF. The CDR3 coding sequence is TGTGCCAGCAGTAGCCTGGGGGCTGGAAACATCATATATTTT.

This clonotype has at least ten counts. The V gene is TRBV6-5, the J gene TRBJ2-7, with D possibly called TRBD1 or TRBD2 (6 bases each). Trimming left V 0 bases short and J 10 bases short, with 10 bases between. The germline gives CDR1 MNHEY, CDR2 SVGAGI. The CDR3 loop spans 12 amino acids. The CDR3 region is CASSYSGGLQYF. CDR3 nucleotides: TGTGCCAGCAGTTACTCGGGGGGCTTACAGTACTTC.

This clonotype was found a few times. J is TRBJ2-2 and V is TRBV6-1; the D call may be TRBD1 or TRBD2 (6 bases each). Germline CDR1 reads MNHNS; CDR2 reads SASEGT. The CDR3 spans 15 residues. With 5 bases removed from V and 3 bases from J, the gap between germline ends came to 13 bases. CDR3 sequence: CASSPRGRDTGELFF. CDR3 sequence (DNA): TGTGCCAGCAGTCCTCGGGGGCGGGACACCGGGGAGCTGTTTTTT.

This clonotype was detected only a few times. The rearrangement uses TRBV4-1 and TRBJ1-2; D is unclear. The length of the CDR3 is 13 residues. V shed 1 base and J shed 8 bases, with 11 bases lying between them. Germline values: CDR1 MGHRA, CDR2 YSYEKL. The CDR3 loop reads CASSQVAGGGYTF. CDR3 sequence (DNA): TGCGCCAGCAGCCAAGTGGCGGGTGGAGGCTACACCTTC.

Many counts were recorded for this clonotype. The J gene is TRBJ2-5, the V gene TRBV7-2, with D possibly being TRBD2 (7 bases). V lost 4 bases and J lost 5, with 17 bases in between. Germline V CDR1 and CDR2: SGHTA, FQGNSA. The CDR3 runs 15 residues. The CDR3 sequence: CASSSGGGWGETQYF. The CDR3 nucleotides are TGTGCCAGCAGCTCAGGCGGGGGCTGGGGGGAGACCCAGTACTTC. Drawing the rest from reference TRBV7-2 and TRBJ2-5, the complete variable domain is GAGVSQSPSNKVTEKGKDVELRCDPISGHTALYWYRQSLGQGLEFLIYFQGNSAPDKSGLPSDRFSAERTGGSVSTLTIQRTQQEDSAVYLCASSSGGGWGETQYFGPGTRLLVL.

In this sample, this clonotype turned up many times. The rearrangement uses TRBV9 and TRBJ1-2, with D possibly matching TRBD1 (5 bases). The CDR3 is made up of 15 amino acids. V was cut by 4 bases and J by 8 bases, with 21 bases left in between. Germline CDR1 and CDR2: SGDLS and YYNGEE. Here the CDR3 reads CASSPRQNFEMGYTF. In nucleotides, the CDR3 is TGTGCCAGCAGCCCACGACAGAATTTTGAGATGGGCTACACCTTC. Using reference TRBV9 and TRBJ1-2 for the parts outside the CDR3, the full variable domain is DSGVTQTPKHLITATGQRVTLRCSPRSGDLSVYWYQQSLDQGLQFLIQYYNGEERAKGNILERFSAQQFPDLHSELNLSSLELGDSALYFCASSPRQNFEMGYTFGSGTRLTVV.

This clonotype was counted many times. CDR3 in DNA: TGTGCCAGCAGCTTAGCGGGCGGGAGGCCTAGCGACGAGCAGTACTTC. It yields the protein CASSLAGGRPSDEQYF. The chain employs TRBV7-8 and TRBJ2-7, with TRBD2 matching 8 bases. The trim removed 0 bases at V and 5 bases at J, leaving 9 bases unmatched. Germline V gives CDR1 SGHVS, CDR2 FQNEAQ. CDR3 length: 16 residues.

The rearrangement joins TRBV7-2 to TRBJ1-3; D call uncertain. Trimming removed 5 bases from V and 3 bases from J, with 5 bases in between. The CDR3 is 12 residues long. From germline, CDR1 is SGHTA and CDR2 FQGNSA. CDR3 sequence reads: CASSHDGNTIYF. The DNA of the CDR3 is TGTGCCAGCAGCCACGATGGAAACACCATATATTTT.

The CDR3 DNA sequence: TGTGCCAGCAGCTTAGATGGCGGGGGGGCCAACGAGCAGTACTTC. Its translation is CASSLDGGGANEQYF. V usage is TRBV7-2 and J usage is TRBJ2-7; 9 bases map to TRBD2. The CDR3 sequence is 15 residues long. CDR1 and CDR2 from the germline V gene are SGHTA and FQGNSA. Trimming at V came to 1 base and at J to 5 bases, leaving 6 bases not matched to a gene.

The CDR3 region is CASSAIAGVAGELFF. Here the CDR3 DNA reads TGTGCCAGTAGCGCGATAGCGGGAGTGGCCGGGGAGCTGTTTTTT. This rearrangement joins TRBV19 to TRBJ2-2; TRBD2 aligns across 9 bases. V shed 6 bases, J shed 6 bases, and the junction held 8 bases outside the gene matches. CDR1 and CDR2 (germline): LNHDA, SQIVND (reference sequence). CDR3 length: 15 amino acids.

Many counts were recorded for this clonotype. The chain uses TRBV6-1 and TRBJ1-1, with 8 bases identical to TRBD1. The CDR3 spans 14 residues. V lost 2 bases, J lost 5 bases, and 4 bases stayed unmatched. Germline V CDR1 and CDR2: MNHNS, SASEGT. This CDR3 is CASSERQGRTEAFF. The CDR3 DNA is TGTGCCAGCAGTGAACGACAGGGGAGAACTGAAGCTTTCTTT.